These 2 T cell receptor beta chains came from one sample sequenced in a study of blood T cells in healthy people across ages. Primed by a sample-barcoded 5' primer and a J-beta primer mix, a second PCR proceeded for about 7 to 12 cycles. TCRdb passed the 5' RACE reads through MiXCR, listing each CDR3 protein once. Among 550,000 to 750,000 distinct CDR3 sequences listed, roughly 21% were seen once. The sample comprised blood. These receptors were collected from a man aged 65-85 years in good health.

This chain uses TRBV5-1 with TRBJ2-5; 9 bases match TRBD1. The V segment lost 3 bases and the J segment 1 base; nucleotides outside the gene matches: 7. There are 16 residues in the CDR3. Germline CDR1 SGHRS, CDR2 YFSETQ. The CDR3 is CASSSMTGGVQETQYF. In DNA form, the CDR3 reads TGCGCCAGCAGCTCCATGACAGGGGGAGTCCAAGAGACCCAGTACTTC.

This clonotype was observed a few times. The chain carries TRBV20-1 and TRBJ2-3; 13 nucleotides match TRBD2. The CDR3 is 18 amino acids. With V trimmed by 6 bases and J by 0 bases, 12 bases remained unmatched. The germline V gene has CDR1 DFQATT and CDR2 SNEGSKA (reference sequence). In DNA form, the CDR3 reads TGCAGTGCCCAACTACTAGCGGGAGGGCCCTCTAGCACAGATACGCAGTATTTT. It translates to CSAQLLAGGPSSTDTQYF.